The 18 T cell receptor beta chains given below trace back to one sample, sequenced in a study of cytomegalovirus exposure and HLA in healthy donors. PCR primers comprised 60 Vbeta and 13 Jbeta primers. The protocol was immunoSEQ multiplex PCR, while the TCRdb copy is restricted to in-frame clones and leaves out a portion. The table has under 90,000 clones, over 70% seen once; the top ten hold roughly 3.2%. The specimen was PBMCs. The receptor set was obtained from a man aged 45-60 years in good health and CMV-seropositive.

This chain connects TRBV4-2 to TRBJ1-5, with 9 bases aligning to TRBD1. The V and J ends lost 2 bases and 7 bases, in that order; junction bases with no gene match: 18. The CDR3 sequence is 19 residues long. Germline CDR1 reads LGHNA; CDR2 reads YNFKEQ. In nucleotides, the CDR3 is TGTGCCAGCAGCCAATTTTACCCGGGACAGGGTGAGTGGGGACAGCCCCAGCATTTT. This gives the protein CASSQFYPGQGEWGQPQHF.

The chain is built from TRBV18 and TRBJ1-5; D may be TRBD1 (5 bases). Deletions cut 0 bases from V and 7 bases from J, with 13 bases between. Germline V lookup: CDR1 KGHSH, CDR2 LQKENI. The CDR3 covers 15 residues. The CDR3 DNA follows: TGTGCCAGCTCACCACCGGAGGGGCCGGGCCAGCCCCAGCATTTT. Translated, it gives CASSPPEGPGQPQHF. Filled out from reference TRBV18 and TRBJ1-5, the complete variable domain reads NAGVMQNPRHLVRRRGQEARLRCSPMKGHSHVYWYRQLPEEGLKFMVYLQKENIIDESGMPKERFSAEFPKEGPSILRIQQVVRGDSAAYFCASSPPEGPGQPQHFGDGTRLSIL.

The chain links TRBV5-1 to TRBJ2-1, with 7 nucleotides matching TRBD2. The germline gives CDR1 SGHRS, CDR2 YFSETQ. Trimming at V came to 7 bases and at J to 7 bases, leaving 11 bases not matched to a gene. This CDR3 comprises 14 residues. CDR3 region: CASGASGPRNEQFF. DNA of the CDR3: TGCGCCAGCGGAGCTAGCGGACCAAGGAATGAGCAGTTCTTC.

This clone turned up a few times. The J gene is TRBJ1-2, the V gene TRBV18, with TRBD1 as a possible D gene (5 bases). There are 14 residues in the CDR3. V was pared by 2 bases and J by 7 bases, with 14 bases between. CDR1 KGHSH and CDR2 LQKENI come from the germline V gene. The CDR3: CASSPYDSPGGYTF. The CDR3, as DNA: TGTGCCAGCTCACCATACGACAGTCCGGGTGGCTACACCTTC.

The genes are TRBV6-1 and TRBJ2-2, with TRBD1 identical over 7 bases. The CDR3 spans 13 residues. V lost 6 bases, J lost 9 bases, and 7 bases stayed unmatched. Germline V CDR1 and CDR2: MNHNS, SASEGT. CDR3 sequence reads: CASRTNRGWELFF. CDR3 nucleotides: TGTGCCAGCAGAACAAACAGGGGATGGGAGCTGTTTTTT.

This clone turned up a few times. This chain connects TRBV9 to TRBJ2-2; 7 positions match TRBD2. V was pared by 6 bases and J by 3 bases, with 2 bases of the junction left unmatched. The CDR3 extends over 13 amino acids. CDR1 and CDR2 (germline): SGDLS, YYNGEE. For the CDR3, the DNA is TGTGCCAGCAAAGGACTAGACACCGGGGAGCTGTTTTTT. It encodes CASKGLDTGELFF.

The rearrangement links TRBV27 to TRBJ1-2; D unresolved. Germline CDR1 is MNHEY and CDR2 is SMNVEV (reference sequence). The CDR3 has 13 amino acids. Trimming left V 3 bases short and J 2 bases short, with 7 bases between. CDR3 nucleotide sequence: TGTGCCAGCAGTTTCAGTCAGAACTATGGCTACACCTTC. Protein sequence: CASSFSQNYGYTF.

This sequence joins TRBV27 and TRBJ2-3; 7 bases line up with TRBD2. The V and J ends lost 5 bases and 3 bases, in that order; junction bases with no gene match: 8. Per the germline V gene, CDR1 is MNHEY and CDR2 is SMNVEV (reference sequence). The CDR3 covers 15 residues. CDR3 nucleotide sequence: TGTGCCAGCAGTGGGAGCGGGATGGTGACAGATACGCAGTATTTT. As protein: CASSGSGMVTDTQYF.

The CDR3 bases are TGTGCCAGCTCACCAAGGACTAGCGGGAGCACAGATACGCAGTATTTT. Translated, it gives CASSPRTSGSTDTQYF. The chain couples TRBV18 to TRBJ2-3; 11 positions match TRBD2. V lost 2 bases to trimming and J lost 0 bases; unmatched junction nucleotides: 1. CDR3 size: 16 residues. The germline CDR1 and CDR2 sequences are KGHSH and LQKENI.

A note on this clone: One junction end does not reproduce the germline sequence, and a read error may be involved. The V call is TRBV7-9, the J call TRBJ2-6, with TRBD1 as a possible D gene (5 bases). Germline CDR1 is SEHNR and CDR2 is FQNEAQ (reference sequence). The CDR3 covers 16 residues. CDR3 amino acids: CASSTEGGSGANGLTF. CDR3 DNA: TGTGCCAGCAGCACAGAAGGCGGCTCTGGGGCCAACGGCCTGACTTTC.

In DNA form, the CDR3 reads TGTGCCAGCAGCCTAGCGGGCCTTAACACCGGGGAGCTGTTTTTT. Translation gives CASSLAGLNTGELFF. This chain connects TRBV27 to TRBJ2-2, with 8 nucleotides matching TRBD2. The junction had 5 bases not matched to a gene; V was cut back by 6 bases and J by 2 bases. The CDR3 is 15 amino acids. Germline lookup yields CDR1 MNHEY and CDR2 SMNVEV (reference sequence).

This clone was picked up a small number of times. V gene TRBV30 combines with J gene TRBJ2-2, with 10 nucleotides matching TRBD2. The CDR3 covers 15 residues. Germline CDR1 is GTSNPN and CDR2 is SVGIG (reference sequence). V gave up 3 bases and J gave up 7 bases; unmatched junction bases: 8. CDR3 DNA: TGTGCCTGGAGACTAGCGGGATCTGGGCGCGGGGAGCTGTTTTTT. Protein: CAWRLAGSGRGELFF. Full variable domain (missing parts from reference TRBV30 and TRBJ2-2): SQTIHQWPATLVQPVGSPLSLECTVEGTSNPNLYWYRQAAGRGLQLLFYSVGIGQISSEVPQNLSASRPQDRQFILSSKKLLLSDSGFYLCAWRLAGSGRGELFFGEGSRLTVL.

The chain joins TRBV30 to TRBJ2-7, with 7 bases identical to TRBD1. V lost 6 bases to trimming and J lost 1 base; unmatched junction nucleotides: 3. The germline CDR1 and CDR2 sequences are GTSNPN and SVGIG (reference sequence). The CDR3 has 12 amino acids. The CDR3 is CACNRGSYEQYF. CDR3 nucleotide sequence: TGTGCCTGTAACAGGGGTTCCTACGAGCAGTACTTC.

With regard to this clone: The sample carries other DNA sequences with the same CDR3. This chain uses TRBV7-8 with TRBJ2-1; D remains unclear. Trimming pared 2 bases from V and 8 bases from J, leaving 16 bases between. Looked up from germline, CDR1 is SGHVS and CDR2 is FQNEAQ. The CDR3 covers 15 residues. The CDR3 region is CASSLLRLVLDEQFF. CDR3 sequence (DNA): TGTGCCAGCAGCTTATTGAGACTGGTATTGGATGAGCAGTTCTTC. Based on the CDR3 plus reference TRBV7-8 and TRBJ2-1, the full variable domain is GAGVSQSPRYKVAKRGQDVALRCDPISGHVSLFWYQQALGQGPEFLTYFQNEAQLDKSGLPSDRFFAERPEGSVSTLKIQRTQQEDSAVYLCASSLLRLVLDEQFFGPGTRLTVL.

The CDR3 sequence is CASSPEGQSAGELFF. The DNA for the CDR3 is TGTGCCAGCAGCCCAGAGGGACAGTCGGCCGGGGAGCTGTTTTTT. The gene calls are TRBV5-8 and TRBJ2-2, with 7 bases aligning to TRBD1. CDR3 length: 15 amino acids. The germline V gene has CDR1 SGHTS and CDR2 YDEGEE. Unmatched junction bases numbered 9, after V lost 4 bases and J lost 6 bases.

CDR3 sequence (DNA): TGTGCCAGCAGCGTAGATACGACTTTTAACTCACCCCTCCACTTT. It encodes CASSVDTTFNSPLHF. The chain combines TRBV9 with TRBJ1-6; unclear D gene. Germline V gene lookup returns CDR1 SGDLS and CDR2 YYNGEE. The CDR3 totals 15 residues. Trimming removed 0 bases from V and 10 bases from J, with 14 bases in between.

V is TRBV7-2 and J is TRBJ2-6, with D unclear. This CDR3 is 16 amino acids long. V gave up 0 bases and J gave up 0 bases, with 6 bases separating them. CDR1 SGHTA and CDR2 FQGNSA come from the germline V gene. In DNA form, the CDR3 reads TGTGCCAGCAGCTTAGCGGCGGCCTCTGGGGCCAACGTCCTGACTTTC. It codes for CASSLAAASGANVLTF.

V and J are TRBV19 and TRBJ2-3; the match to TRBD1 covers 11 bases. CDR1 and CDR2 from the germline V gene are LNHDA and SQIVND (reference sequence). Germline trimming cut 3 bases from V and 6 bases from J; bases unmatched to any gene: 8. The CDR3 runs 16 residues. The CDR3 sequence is CASSMIVGQGADTQYF. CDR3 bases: TGTGCCAGTAGTATGATAGTCGGACAGGGGGCGGATACGCAGTATTTT.